Listed below are T cell receptor beta chains from one sample, sequenced in a study of CD8+ T cells in alopecia areata. The table came from immunoSEQ multiplex PCR; TCRdb's copy has only in-frame clones and leaves some out. The sample has about 290,000 clones; roughly 64% are singletons. The sample consisted of CD4+ T cells sorted from blood, taken at week 24, from a patient treated with tofacitinib. Source of these receptors: a human donor with alopecia areata. The CDR3 runs from the conserved cysteine through the conserved F or W. A D gene is named only where the DNA matches it firmly. The size field is filled for only some rows; it gives once, few, many or a size class.

v_call	d_call	clone_size	j_call	cdr3_nt	cdr3_aa
TRBV4-1	.	few	TRBJ1-5	TGCGCCAGCAGCCCGAATGGCATTAGCAATCAGCCCCAGCATTTT	CASSPNGISNQPQHF
TRBV29-1	.	.	TRBJ2-7	TGCAGCGTCGTCAGGGTTTTACCCTCTTACGAGCAGTACTTC	CSVVRVLPSYEQYF
TRBV2	.	.	TRBJ2-5	TGTGCCAGCAGTGACCGGGGGGGACAGGGAGGAACCCAGTACTTC	CASSDRGGQGGTQYF
TRBV2	.	.	TRBJ2-3	TGTGCCAGCAGCGGGGGACGCACAGATACGCAGTATTTT	CASSGGRTDTQYF
TRBV5-1	.	few	TRBJ1-3	TGCGCCAGCAGCGCAACAGGGAGGACCATATATTTT	CASSATGRTIYF
TRBV5-1	TRBD1	few	TRBJ2-7	TGCGCCAGCAGCTGGACAGGGCGATACGAGCAGTACTTC	CASSWTGRYEQYF
TRBV2	.	.	TRBJ1-5	TGTGCCAGCAAGGACCGCGTCAATCAGCCCCAGCATTTT	CASKDRVNQPQHF
TRBV30	TRBD1	.	TRBJ2-1	TGTGCCTTTTCGACAGGGCGGACCACGAGGTCCTACAATGAGCAGTTCTTC	CAFSTGRTTRSYNEQFF
TRBV11-2	TRBD2	.	TRBJ2-7	TGTGCCAGCAGCACAGATTGGGGAGGGGAGCAGTACTTC	CASSTDWGGEQYF
TRBV5-6	TRBD1	few	TRBJ1-5	TGTGCCAGCAGCTCGGGGACAGGGGGCATGTATAGCAATCAGCCCCAGCATTTT	CASSSGTGGMYSNQPQHF
TRBV29-1	TRBD1	.	TRBJ2-1	TGCAGCTCCCGCGCGGGACAGGTTCTAAATGAGCAGTTCTTC	CSSRAGQVLNEQFF
TRBV6-6	.	.	TRBJ1-5	TGTGCCAGTCGATCAGGGCCGGATAATCAGCCCCAGCATTTT	CASRSGPDNQPQHF
TRBV11-2	.	.	TRBJ2-6	TGTGCCAGCAGCTTAGATATTTTCCCTGGGGCCAACGTCCTGACTTTC	CASSLDIFPGANVLTF
TRBV6-5	.	few	TRBJ1-2	TGTGCCAGCAGTGAAAGAAGATACTATGGCTACACCTTC	CASSERRYYGYTF
TRBV4-2	.	.	TRBJ2-2	TGTGCCAGCAGCCAAGGGTTGGCTAGGAACACCGGGGAGCTGTTTTTT	CASSQGLARNTGELFF
TRBV2	.	.	TRBJ1-6	TGTGCCAGCAGTGGGGGACATACCAGTTCACCCCTCCACTTT	CASSGGHTSSPLHF
TRBV15	.	.	TRBJ2-5	TGTGCCACCAGCGGCCCCAGGGTGGGTGAGACCCAGTACTTC	CATSGPRVGETQYF
TRBV29-1	.	.	TRBJ2-7	TGCAGCGTTGACGCGAAGGGCGGCGAGCAGTACTTC	CSVDAKGGEQYF
TRBV10-3	.	.	TRBJ2-3	TGTGCCATCAGTGAGGACGCGCGAGATACGCAGTATTTT	CAISEDARDTQYF